The rows below give T cell receptor beta chains drawn from one sample of a study of T cell clonotyping in hematopoietic cell transplantation. Some clones are missing from TCRdb's copy, which holds only in-frame ones; the method was immunoSEQ multiplex PCR. The sample comprises roughly 14,000 clones, 70% to 90% of which are singletons, and 3.5% to 5% rests with the top ten. Sequencing was done on a sample of peripheral blood mononuclear cells. Receptors originate from a woman aged 40-49 years in good health. Some clones in this sample may be carry-over from other donors' samples. Each CDR3 is given with its conserved first and last residue. Each record gives: D gene, clone size, J gene, V gene, CDR3 DNA, CDR3 protein. The D gene is left open where the match is weak. Size is omitted from some rows. Given values are once, few, many or a class for expanded clones.

TRBD1 few TRBJ2-4 TRBV6-5 TGTGCCAGCAGTCCCGGGACAGGTTCTCAGTACTTC CASSPGTGSQYF
TRBD1 few TRBJ2-7 TRBV28 TGTGCCAGCAGTTTAGGCGGACAGGGTAACGAGCAGTACTTC CASSLGGQGNEQYF
. . TRBJ1-1 TRBV28 TGTGCCAGCAGTTTATGGGGGTACGGCGGAATGAACACTGAAGCTTTCTTT CASSLWGYGGMNTEAFF
. . TRBJ2-7 TRBV4-1 TGCGCCAGCAGCCAAGAAGGAAGAGGGTACGAGCAGTACTTC CASSQEGRGYEQYF
TRBD1 once TRBJ1-2 TRBV19 TGTGCCAGTAGTCCCGGGACCCACAGGGGCTATGGCTACACCTTC CASSPGTHRGYGYTF
. few TRBJ2-2 TRBV2 TGTGCCAGCAGTGAAGGCCGGGAGCTGTTTTTT CASSEGRELFF
TRBD1 once TRBJ1-3 TRBV19 TGTGCCAGTAGTCCCAGACAGGGTTCGTCAGCTGGAAACACCATATATTTT CASSPRQGSSAGNTIYF
TRBD1 . TRBJ2-4 TRBV7-2 TGTGCCAGCAGCTCTGGACAGGGTCAAAACATTCAGTACTTC CASSSGQGQNIQYF
. . TRBJ2-7 TRBV19 TGTGCCAGTAGTTTCGCCATCAGAGGCTCCTACGAGCAGTACTTC CASSFAIRGSYEQYF
. . TRBJ2-7 TRBV9 TGTGCCAGCAGCGTCACAGGGAGTGCCTACGAGCAGTACTTC CASSVTGSAYEQYF
TRBD2 . TRBJ2-5 TRBV7-3 TGTGCCAGCAGCTCGTCTAGCGGGGGTCAAGAGACCCAGTACTTC CASSSSSGGQETQYF
TRBD1 . TRBJ2-7 TRBV13 TGTGCCAGCAGCTTAGGCCCGGACAGGGTGCACGAGCAGTACTTC CASSLGPDRVHEQYF
. few TRBJ1-2 TRBV19 TGTGCCACCTCAACAGGGACAAACTATGGCTACACCTTC CATSTGTNYGYTF
. once TRBJ2-1 TRBV6-6 TGTGCCAGCAGTTATAACCCCGCCTACAATGAGCAGTTCTTC CASSYNPAYNEQFF
. few TRBJ2-3 TRBV28 TGTGCCAGCAGTCCGCTTGCTAGCACAGATACGCAGTATTTT CASSPLASTDTQYF
. . TRBJ2-7 TRBV21-1 TGTGCCAGCAGCAACCCGACAGAGACTCTCTACGAGCAGTACTTC CASSNPTETLYEQYF
TRBD2 . TRBJ2-7 TRBV7-6 TGTGCCAGCAGCCCTACACTAGCGGGGGGGCTGAACGAGCAGTACTTC CASSPTLAGGLNEQYF
TRBD1 . TRBJ1-2 TRBV6-5 TGTGCCAGCACCTCCCAGGGGGCAGATGGCTACACCTTC CASTSQGADGYTF
TRBD1 . TRBJ1-5 TRBV30 TGTGCCTGGAGTGACGGGACAGGGGGGTTGGCCCAGCATTTT CAWSDGTGGLAQHF
. . TRBJ1-5 TRBV4-1 TGCGCCAGCAGCCAAGGGCGCATGGATCAGCCCCAGCATTTT CASSQGRMDQPQHF
. . TRBJ2-7 TRBV28 TGTGCCAGCAGTACGCCGTTGGGGCTCGTCCACGAGCAGTACTTC CASSTPLGLVHEQYF
TRBD2 . TRBJ2-1 TRBV2 TGTGCCAGCAGTGGTGGCGTCGGGACTAGCGAATACAATGAGCAGTTCTTC CASSGGVGTSEYNEQFF
TRBD2 . TRBJ2-5 TRBV5-1 TGCGCCAGCAGCGTGGGACTAGCGGGAGGGCAGGAGACCCAGTACTTC CASSVGLAGGQETQYF
. . TRBJ2-5 TRBV7-4 TGTGCCAGCAGCTTAGCCGCCCCAGCGGTCCCCTGGGTGGAGACCCAGTACTTC CASSLAAPAVPWVETQYF